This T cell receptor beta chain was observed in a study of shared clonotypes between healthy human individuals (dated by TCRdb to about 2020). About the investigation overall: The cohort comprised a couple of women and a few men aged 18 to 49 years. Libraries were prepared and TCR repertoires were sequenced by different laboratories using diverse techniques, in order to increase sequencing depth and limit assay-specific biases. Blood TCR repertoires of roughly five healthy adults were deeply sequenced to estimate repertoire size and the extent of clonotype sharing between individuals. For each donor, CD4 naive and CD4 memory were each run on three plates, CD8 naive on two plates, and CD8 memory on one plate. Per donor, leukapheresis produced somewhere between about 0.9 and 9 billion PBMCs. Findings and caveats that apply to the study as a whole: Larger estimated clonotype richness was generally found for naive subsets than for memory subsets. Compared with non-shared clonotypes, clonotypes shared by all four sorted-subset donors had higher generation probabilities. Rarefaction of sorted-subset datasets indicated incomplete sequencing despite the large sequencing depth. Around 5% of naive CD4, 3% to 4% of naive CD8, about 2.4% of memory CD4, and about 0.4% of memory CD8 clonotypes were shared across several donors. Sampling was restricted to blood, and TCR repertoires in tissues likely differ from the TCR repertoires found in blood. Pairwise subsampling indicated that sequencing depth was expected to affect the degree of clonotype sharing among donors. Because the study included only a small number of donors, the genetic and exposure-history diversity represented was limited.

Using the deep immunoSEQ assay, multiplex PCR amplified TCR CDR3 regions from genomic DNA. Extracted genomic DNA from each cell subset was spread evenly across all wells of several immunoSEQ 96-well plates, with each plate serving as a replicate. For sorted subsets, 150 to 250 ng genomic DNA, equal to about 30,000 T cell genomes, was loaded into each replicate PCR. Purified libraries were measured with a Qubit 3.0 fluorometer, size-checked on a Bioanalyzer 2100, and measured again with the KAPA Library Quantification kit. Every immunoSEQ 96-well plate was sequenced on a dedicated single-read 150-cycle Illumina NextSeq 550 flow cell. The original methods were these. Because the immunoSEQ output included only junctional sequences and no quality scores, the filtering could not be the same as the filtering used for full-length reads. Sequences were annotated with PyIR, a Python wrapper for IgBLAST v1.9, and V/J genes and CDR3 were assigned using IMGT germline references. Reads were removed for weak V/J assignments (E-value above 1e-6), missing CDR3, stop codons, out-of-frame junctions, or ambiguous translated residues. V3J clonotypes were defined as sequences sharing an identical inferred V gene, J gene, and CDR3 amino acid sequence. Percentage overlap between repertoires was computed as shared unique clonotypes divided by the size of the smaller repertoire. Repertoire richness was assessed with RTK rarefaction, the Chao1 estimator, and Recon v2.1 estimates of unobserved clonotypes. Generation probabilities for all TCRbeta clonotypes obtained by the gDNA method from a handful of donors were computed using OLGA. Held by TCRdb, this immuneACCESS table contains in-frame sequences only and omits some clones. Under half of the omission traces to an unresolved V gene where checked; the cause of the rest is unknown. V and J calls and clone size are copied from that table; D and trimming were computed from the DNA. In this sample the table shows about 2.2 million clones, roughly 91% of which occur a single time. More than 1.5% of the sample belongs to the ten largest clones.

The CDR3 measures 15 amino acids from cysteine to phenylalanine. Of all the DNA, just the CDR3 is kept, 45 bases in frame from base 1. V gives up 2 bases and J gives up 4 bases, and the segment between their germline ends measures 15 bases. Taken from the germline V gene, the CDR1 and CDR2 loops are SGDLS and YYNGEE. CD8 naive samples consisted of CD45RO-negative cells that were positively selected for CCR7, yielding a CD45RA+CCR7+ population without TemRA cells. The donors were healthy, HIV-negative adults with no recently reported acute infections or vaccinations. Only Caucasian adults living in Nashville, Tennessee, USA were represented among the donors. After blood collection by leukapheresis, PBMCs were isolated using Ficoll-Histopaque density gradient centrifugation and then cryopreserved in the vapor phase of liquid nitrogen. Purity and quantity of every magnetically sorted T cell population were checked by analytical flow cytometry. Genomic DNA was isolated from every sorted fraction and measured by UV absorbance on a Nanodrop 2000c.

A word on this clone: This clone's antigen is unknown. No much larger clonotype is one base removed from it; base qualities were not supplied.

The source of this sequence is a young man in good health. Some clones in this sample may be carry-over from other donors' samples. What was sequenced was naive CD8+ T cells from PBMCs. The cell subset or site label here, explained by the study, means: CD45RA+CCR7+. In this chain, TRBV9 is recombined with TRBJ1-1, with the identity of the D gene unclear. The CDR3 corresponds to CASSVGGSPTTEAFF. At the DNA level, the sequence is TGTGCCAGCAGCGTGGGAGGCAGCCCCACCACTGAAGCTTTCTTT.